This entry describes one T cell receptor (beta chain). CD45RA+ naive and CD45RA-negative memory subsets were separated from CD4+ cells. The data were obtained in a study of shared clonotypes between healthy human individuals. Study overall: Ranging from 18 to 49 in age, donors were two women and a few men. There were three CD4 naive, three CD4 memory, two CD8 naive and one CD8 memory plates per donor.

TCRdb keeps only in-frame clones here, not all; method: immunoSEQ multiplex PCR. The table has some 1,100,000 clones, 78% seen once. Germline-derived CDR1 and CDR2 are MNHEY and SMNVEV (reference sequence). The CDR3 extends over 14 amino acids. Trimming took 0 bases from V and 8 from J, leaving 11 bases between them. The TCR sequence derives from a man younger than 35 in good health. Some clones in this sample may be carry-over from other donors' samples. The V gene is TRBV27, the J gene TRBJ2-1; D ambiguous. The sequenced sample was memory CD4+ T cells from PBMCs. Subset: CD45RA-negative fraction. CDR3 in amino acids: CASSLSKYVDEQFF. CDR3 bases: TGTGCCAGCAGTTTATCGAAGTATGTGGATGAGCAGTTCTTC.